This T cell receptor (beta chain) appears in the sequencing data of a study of T cell responses to AZD1222 COVID-19 vaccine. Only in-frame clones appear in the TCRdb table, and some are missing; sequencing was by immunoSEQ multiplex PCR. The table records 80,000 to 90,000 clones, about 91% of them present only once. The V gene end was trimmed by 6 bases and the J gene end by 4 bases; junction bases not matched to a gene: 2. Germline V lookup: CDR1 MNHEY, CDR2 SVGAGI. This CDR3 has 15 amino acids. This sequence joins TRBV6-5 and TRBJ2-3; TRBD2 matches at 15 bases. The receptor's source is an adult in good health. The specimen comprised peripheral blood, sampled on day 0 of AZD1222 vaccination. CDR3: CASSGLAGGPDTQYF. The CDR3 DNA reads as TGTGCCAGCAGCGGACTAGCGGGAGGGCCAGATACGCAGTATTTT.